Listed here is a single TCR beta chain. The CDR3 runs 15 residues. V gave up 4 bases and J gave up 3 bases; unmatched junction bases: 3. In germline, CDR1 is LGHNA, CDR2 YSLEER. This sample stems from a study of T cell responses to AZD1222 COVID-19 vaccine. The method was immunoSEQ multiplex PCR; TCRdb's version includes in-frame clones alone and lacks a portion of them. The data show about 97,000 clones, 80% to 85% seen once. The chain is built from TRBV4-3 and TRBJ2-3; TRBD2 matches 11 bases. The source of this sequence is an adult in good health. The sequencing used peripheral blood, collected on day 0 of AZD1222 vaccination. In DNA form, the CDR3 reads TGCGCCAGCAGCCGGATAGCGGGGGGGACAGATACGCAGTATTTT. Residues: CASSRIAGGTDTQYF.